These 5 T cell receptor beta chains came from one sample sequenced in a study of early T cells in non-severe SARS-CoV-2 infection. One entry per CDR3 protein, called by TCRdb with MiXCR from the 5' RACE reads. The table lists some 27,000 distinct CDR3 sequences, around 6% of them singletons, with around 26% in the top ten. What was sequenced was whole blood. The origin of the receptors is an adult who was a healthcare worker with PCR-confirmed SARS-CoV-2 infection or an uninfected control (not recorded which).

This clonotype occurred many times. CDR3 in DNA: TGCGCCAGCAGCCAAGGAGACGGGACAACTAGTTCACCCCTCCACTTT. Translated, it gives CASSQGDGTTSSPLHF. V is TRBV4-3 and J is TRBJ1-6; possibly TRBD1 for D (6 bases). Trimming removed 1 base from V and 9 bases from J, with 16 bases in between. The CDR3 spans 16 residues. Germline lookup yields CDR1 LGHNA and CDR2 YSLEER.

This clonotype was seen at least ten times. The chain carries TRBV4-2 and TRBJ2-3; D may be TRBD1 (5 bases). Germline assignment: CDR1 LGHNA and CDR2 YNFKEQ. This CDR3 contains 15 residues. The V gene lost 4 bases and the J gene lost 0 bases, with 11 bases spanning the gap. CDR3 nucleotide sequence: TGTGCCAGCAGCCTAAACAGGATAAGCACAGATACGCAGTATTTT. Translation: CASSLNRISTDTQYF.

This clonotype was observed at least ten times. The V call is TRBV11-2, the J call TRBJ2-7, with 8 bases aligning to TRBD1. This CDR3 is 14 amino acids long. The V segment lost 0 bases and the J segment 4 bases; nucleotides outside the gene matches: 2. Germline values: CDR1 SGHAT, CDR2 FQNNGV. The CDR3 DNA sequence: TGTGCCAGCAGCTTAGACAGGGGGCCATACGAGCAGTACTTC. Encoded protein: CASSLDRGPYEQYF.

This clonotype was picked up many times. J is TRBJ1-6 and V is TRBV27; D is possibly TRBD1 (6 bases). Germline values: CDR1 MNHEY, CDR2 SMNVEV (reference sequence). V shed 5 bases and J shed 14 bases, with 22 bases lying between them. The CDR3 has 15 amino acids. CDR3 amino acids: CASSPRAGAPLTLHF. The CDR3 DNA reads TGTGCCAGCAGTCCCAGGGCAGGGGCGCCCCTCACCCTCCACTTT.

In this sample, this clonotype turned up many times. The chain employs TRBV24-1 and TRBJ2-1; D is tentatively TRBD1 or TRBD2 (6 bases each). This CDR3 is built from 15 residues. Trimming pared 0 bases from V and 12 bases from J, leaving 17 bases between. Per the germline V gene, CDR1 is KGHDR and CDR2 is SFDVKD. Here the CDR3 DNA reads TGTGCCACCAGTGATTTGGCAGGAGGGGGAACCGGGCAGTTCTTC. The encoded protein is CATSDLAGGGTGQFF.